Given below is one T cell receptor beta chain in context. Antigen unknown. The source of the sample is a study of CD8 T cells in ankylosing spondylitis. General study results and limits: Reportedly, matched ankylosing spondylitis synovial fluid was significantly enriched for disease-linked clones.

Germline assignment: CDR1 LGHDT and CDR2 YNNKEL (reference sequence). CDR3 length: 14 residues. Trimming left V 4 bases short and J 0 bases short, with 9 bases between. Generation of TCR beta libraries employed quantitative 5'-RACE incorporating molecular barcodes. TCRdb re-called the 5' RACE reads with MiXCR, one entry per CDR3 protein. The table lists around 340,000 distinct CDR3 sequences, under 15% of them singletons. The sequenced material came from blood, either unsorted or a sorted T cell fraction (not recorded which). This TCR was recovered from a male donor with ankylosing spondylitis or in good health (not recorded which). The gene calls are TRBV3-1 and TRBJ1-2; D uncertain. The CDR3 region is CASSPTRTNYGYTF. The CDR3 bases are TGTGCCAGCAGCCCAACCCGTACTAACTATGGCTACACCTTC.